A few counts support the clone carrying this T cell receptor beta chain. At the DNA level, this CDR3 is encoded by other sequences in the same sample as well. The record originates from a study of shared clonotypes between healthy human individuals. This table comes from immunoSEQ multiplex PCR, and its TCRdb copy is limited to in-frame clones, with some not included. The sample lists about 2.3 million clones, roughly 92% seen once, with around 0.4% in the top ten. Trimming cost V 9 bases and J 2 bases; bases outside gene matches: 6. The CDR3 has 13 residues. Germline CDR1 is SGHTA and CDR2 is FQGNSA.

The chain is built from TRBV7-2 and TRBJ1-1, with 7 nucleotides matching TRBD1. Sequencing was done on a sample of naive CD4+ T cells from PBMCs. Sample subset: CD45RA+ positively selected. This sequence was found in a man aged 18 to 29 in good health. Some clones in this sample may be carry-over from other donors' samples. CDR3: CASSGQPNTEAFF. CDR3 sequence (DNA): TGTGCCAGTTCGGGACAGCCTAACACTGAAGCTTTCTTT.